This TCR beta chain was identified during a study of regulatory T cells in long-lasting Graves disease. Study-wide results and limits: Graves' patients with persistent disease showed TCR diversity lower than patients newly diagnosed.

This clonotype came up many times. Its target is unknown. CDR3-region Arm-PCR and iRepertoire HTBI primers produced the TCR beta libraries. Using its own MiXCR run on the multiplex PCR reads, TCRdb lists one record per CDR3 protein. The table includes 360,000 or so distinct CDR3 sequences, approximately 16% detected once. Germline V gene sequence: CDR1 MGHRA, CDR2 YSYEKL. Between the trimmed V and J ends, which lost 1 base and 0 bases, there was a span of 14 bases. The CDR3 totals 17 residues. Time point defined: newly diagnosed GD, antithyroid drugs for less than 3 months. RNA from PBMCs was the source of the TCR library. In addition, the sample was reused for a study of T cells in Graves' hyperthyroidism and ophthalmopathy.

Sequencing was performed on peripheral blood mononuclear cells (PBMCs), taken at new diagnosis, from a patient treated with antithyroid drugs. The chain has TRBV4-1 and TRBJ2-3; D is perhaps TRBD1 (7 bases). The receptor's source is a man in his forties with Graves disease. Here the CDR3 reads CASSQGEAGGSTDTQYF. CDR3 nucleotides: TGCGCCAGCAGCCAAGGGGAGGCAGGGGGAAGCACAGATACGCAGTATTTT.